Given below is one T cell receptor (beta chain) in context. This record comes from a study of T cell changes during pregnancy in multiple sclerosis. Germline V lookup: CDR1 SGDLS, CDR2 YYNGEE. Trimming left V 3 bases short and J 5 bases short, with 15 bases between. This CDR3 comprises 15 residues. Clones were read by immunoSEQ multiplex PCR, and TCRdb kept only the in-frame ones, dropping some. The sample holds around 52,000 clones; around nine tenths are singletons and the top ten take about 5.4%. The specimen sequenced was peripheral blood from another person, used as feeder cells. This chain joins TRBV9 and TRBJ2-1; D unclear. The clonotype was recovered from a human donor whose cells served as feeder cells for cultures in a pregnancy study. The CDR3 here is CASSERSYRDNEQFF. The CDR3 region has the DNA TGTGCCAGCAGCGAGAGGTCCTACCGGGACAATGAGCAGTTCTTC.